This TCR beta chain was sequenced for a study of blood T cell dynamics during melanoma immunotherapy. Overall study context: Metastatic melanoma patients received first-line pembrolizumab or nivolumab plus ipilimumab. Points from the study as a whole: At W3, later disease-control patients showed bifurcated PBMC repertoire changes, unlike progressors.

Assay: immunoSEQ multiplex PCR; the TCRdb copy retains only in-frame clones and omits some. Found here are 10,000 to 15,000 clones, 85% to 90% of them singletons; the top ten hold 3.5% to 5%. V gave up 1 base and J gave up 8 bases, with 11 bases separating them. Germline assignment: CDR1 MGHRA and CDR2 YSYEKL. CDR3 size: 13 residues. On this clone itself: As yet, its antigen is unknown.

Time point defined: pre-treatment baseline. The chain couples TRBV4-1 to TRBJ1-2; D not certain. This TCR derives from a human donor with melanoma. The sample was blood, taken from a patient treated with checkpoint blockade. DNA of the CDR3: TGCGCCAGCAGCCAAGTAGCCCCTCGGGGCTACACCTTC. Amino acid sequence: CASSQVAPRGYTF.